Described below is a single T cell receptor (beta chain) sequence and its context. What it binds is unknown. These data come from a study of T cells expressing NK-cell markers. Looking at the study overall: Obtained from sorted CD3+CD56+NKG2C+, CD3+CD56+NKG2C- and CD3+CD56-NKG2C+ T cells were the TCR beta repertoires. Whole-study results and caveats: NKG2C+ dominant clonotype frequencies in six donors were about 1.0-8% of CD8+ T cells. One observes that, in a few donors, these clonotypes were also the leading ones within the CD3+CD56-NKG2C+ fraction.

TCR beta cDNA was generated via 5'RACE template switching incorporating UMIs. After re-calling the 5' RACE reads, TCRdb lists one entry per CDR3 protein, DNA absent. This listing includes approximately 550,000 distinct CDR3 sequences. CDR3 length: 15 amino acids. The germline CDR1 and CDR2 sequences are SGHRS and YFSETQ. V gene TRBV5-1 combines with J gene TRBJ2-3; TCRdb selects TRBD1, and the lack of DNA leaves this call unchecked. The origin of this receptor is a man aged 18 to 29 in good health. The sample comprised blood T cells: a sorted CD56 or NKG2C T cell subset, CD4+ or CD8+ T cells, or bulk PBMC T cells (not recorded which). The CDR3 loop reads CASSLGPGLTDTQYF. Complete variable domain (other parts from reference TRBV5-1 and TRBJ2-3): KAGVTQTPRYLIKTRGQQVTLSCSPISGHRSVSWYQQTPGQGLQFLFEYFSETQRNKGNFPGRFSGRQFSNSRSEMNVSTLELGDSALYLCASSLGPGLTDTQYFGPGTRLTVL.